This entry lists 13 T cell receptor beta chains sequenced from one sample in a study of OX40 agonist ivuxolimab in advanced cancers. Data came from immunoSEQ multiplex PCR; TCRdb stores just in-frame clones and leaves some out. The sample has about 20,000 clones; 80% to 90% are singletons. Specimen: CD4+ or CD8+ T cells sorted from blood, collected in a trial of the OX40 agonist ivuxolimab. The receptor set was obtained from an adult with an advanced solid tumor such as melanoma, head and neck, liver or kidney cancer.

This chain uses TRBV4-3 with TRBJ2-6, with no clear D. Germline V CDR1 and CDR2: LGHNA, YSLEER. There are 15 residues in the CDR3. V lost 4 bases and J 3 bases, leaving 10 bases between the germline ends. The CDR3 reads CASSLRLGGANVLTF. The CDR3 nucleotides read TGCGCCAGCAGCCTTCGGTTGGGTGGGGCCAACGTCCTGACTTTC.

This clone showed up just once. CDR3 protein: CAWSSALVHTDTQYF. CDR3 in DNA: TGTGCCTGGAGTTCGGCGCTAGTCCACACAGATACGCAGTATTTT. The chain links TRBV30 to TRBJ2-3; D unresolved. The CDR3 runs to 15 residues. CDR1 GTSNPN and CDR2 SVGIG come from the germline V gene (reference sequence). V was clipped by 2 bases and J by 2 bases, with 14 bases between them.

The genes are TRBV6-5 and TRBJ1-3, with TRBD1 matching over 7 bases. The CDR3 is 15 amino acids. The ends lost 6 bases at V and 0 bases at J; junction bases unmatched: 5. Germline V gives CDR1 MNHEY, CDR2 SVGAGI. The CDR3 protein is CASRIDRVSGNTIYF. For the CDR3, the DNA is TGTGCCAGCAGGATAGACAGGGTCTCTGGAAACACCATATATTTT.

This chain uses TRBV5-4 with TRBJ1-6; D is uncertain. The germline V and J ends were trimmed by 0 bases and 9 bases, with 10 bases remaining between them. The CDR3 loop spans 14 amino acids. Per the germline V gene, CDR1 is SGHNT and CDR2 is YYREEE (reference sequence). CDR3 DNA sequence: TGTGCCAGCAGCTTGGGGTACGGGAGTTCACCCCTCCACTTT. Protein sequence: CASSLGYGSSPLHF.

The chain combines TRBV4-3 with TRBJ1-4; perhaps TRBD1 as D (6 bases). The CDR3 loop spans 16 amino acids. Looked up from germline, CDR1 is LGHNA and CDR2 is YSLEER. V lost 6 bases and J lost 5, with 19 bases in between. Here the CDR3 DNA reads TGCGCCAGCAGTGATACAGGGCAACCAGAAAATGAAAAACTGTTTTTT. Amino acid sequence: CASSDTGQPENEKLFF.

The chain carries TRBV7-2 and TRBJ1-2; 11 bases map to TRBD1. This CDR3 region has 13 residues. V was clipped by 5 bases and J by 6 bases; unmatched bases: 2. Germline-derived CDR1 and CDR2 are SGHTA and FQGNSA. This chain's CDR3 is CASSLGQGDGYTF. The CDR3, as DNA: TGTGCCAGCAGCCTGGGACAGGGGGATGGCTACACCTTC.

This chain joins TRBV27 and TRBJ2-3; TRBD1 is a possible D gene (6 bases). Trimming shortened V by 5 bases and J by 4 bases, and 19 bases separated the two germline ends. The CDR3 spans 16 residues. Germline-derived CDR1 and CDR2 are MNHEY and SMNVEV (reference sequence). CDR3 in amino acids: CASSVQGAGDPDTQYF. The DNA for the CDR3 is TGTGCCAGCAGTGTACAGGGTGCCGGGGATCCAGATACGCAGTATTTT.

The rearrangement uses TRBV11-3 and TRBJ2-7; the match to TRBD2 covers 7 bases. The length of the CDR3 is 14 residues. V trimming: 4 bases; J trimming: 4 bases; junction bases outside the gene matches: 7. Germline V gene lookup returns CDR1 SGHNT and CDR2 YENEEA. The CDR3 sequence: CASSWGGQNYEQYF. As DNA, the CDR3 is TGTGCCAGCAGCTGGGGAGGGCAGAATTACGAGCAGTACTTC.

This clone came up a few times. V is TRBV7-3 and J is TRBJ2-3; D gene ambiguous. Trimming took off 4 bases at V and 6 bases at J, with 14 bases between the two ends. Germline V gives CDR1 SGHTA, CDR2 FQGTGA. The CDR3 consists of 14 residues. DNA for the CDR3: TGTGCCAGCAGCTCCCGGTCGGCCGGGGATACGCAGTATTTT. It specifies CASSSRSAGDTQYF.

This clone was detected a few times. This chain connects TRBV10-3 to TRBJ1-5; D not certain. Germline CDR1 and CDR2: ENHRY and SYGVKD. V lost 6 bases and J lost 0, with 3 bases in between. This CDR3 is built from 12 residues. The CDR3 DNA follows: TGTGCCATCAGGGGTAGCAATCAGCCCCAGCATTTT. It is translated as CAIRGSNQPQHF.

The V and J genes are TRBV5-4 and TRBJ2-1; 13 bases match TRBD2. This CDR3 is 16 amino acids long. V gave up 5 bases and J gave up 3 bases; unmatched junction bases: 5. Germline CDR1 SGHNT, CDR2 YYREEE (reference sequence). The CDR3 loop reads CASSSGTSGDYNEQFF. CDR3 coding DNA: TGTGCCAGCAGTTCCGGGACTAGCGGGGACTACAATGAGCAGTTCTTC.

This clone was seen only once. The J gene is TRBJ2-7, the V gene TRBV15, with D tentatively TRBD2 (6 bases). The V end was cut by 5 bases, the J end by 0 bases, with 14 bases between. The CDR3 length is 15 residues. From germline, CDR1 is LNHNV and CDR2 YYDKDF (reference sequence). CDR3 in DNA: TGTGCCACCAGCTGGGGACGGGGGAGCTCCTACGAGCAGTACTTC. Translating gives CATSWGRGSSYEQYF.

V and J are TRBV7-2 and TRBJ2-3; D remains ambiguous. Per the germline V gene, CDR1 is SGHTA and CDR2 is FQGNSA. The CDR3 has 15 amino acids. The V end lost 1 base, the J end lost 3 bases, and 11 bases lay between the germline ends. The CDR3 region is CASSLGHYGTDTQYF. The CDR3, as DNA: TGTGCCAGCAGCTTAGGACACTATGGGACAGATACGCAGTATTTT.